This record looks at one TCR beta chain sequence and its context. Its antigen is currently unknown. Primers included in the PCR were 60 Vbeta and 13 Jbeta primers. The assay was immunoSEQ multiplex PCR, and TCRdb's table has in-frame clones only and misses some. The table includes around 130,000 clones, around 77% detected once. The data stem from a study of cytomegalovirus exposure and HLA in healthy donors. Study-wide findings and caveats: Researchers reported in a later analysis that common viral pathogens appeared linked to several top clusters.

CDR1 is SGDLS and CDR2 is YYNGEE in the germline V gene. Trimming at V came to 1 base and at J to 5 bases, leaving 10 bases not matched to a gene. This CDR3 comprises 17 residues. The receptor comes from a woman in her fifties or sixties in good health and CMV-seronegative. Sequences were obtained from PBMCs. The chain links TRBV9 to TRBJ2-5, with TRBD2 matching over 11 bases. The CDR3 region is CASSVTSGRLEQETQYF. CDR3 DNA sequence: TGTGCCAGCAGCGTAACTAGCGGGAGATTGGAGCAGGAGACCCAGTACTTC.